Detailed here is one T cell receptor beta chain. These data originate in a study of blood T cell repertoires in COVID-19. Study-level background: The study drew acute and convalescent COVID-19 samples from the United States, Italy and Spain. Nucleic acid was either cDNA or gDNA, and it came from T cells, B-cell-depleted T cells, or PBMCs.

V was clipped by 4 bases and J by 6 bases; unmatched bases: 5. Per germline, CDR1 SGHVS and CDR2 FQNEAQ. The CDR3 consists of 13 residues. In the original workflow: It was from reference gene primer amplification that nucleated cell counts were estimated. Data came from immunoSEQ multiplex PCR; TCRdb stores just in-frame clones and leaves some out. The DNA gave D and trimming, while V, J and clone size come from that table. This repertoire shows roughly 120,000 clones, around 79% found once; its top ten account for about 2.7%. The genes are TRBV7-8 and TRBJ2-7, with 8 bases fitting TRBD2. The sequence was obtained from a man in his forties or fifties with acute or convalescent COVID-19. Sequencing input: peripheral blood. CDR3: CASSSPTSVEQYF. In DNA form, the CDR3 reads TGTGCCAGCAGCTCCCCGACTAGCGTCGAGCAGTACTTC. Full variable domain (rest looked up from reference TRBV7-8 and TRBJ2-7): GAGVSQSPRYKVAKRGQDVALRCDPISGHVSLFWYQQALGQGPEFLTYFQNEAQLDKSGLPSDRFFAERPEGSVSTLKIQRTQQEDSAVYLCASSSPTSVEQYFGPGTRLTVT.